This T cell receptor (beta chain) was captured by sequencing in a study of T cells in Graves' hyperthyroidism and ophthalmopathy. Amplification yielded TCR beta CDR3 regions, with RNA transcripts as the source. TCR CDR3 underwent first-round RT-PCR with the HTBI primer set. TCRdb called the multiplex PCR reads again in MiXCR, with one record for every CDR3 protein. This sample carries around 56,000 distinct CDR3 sequences, about 57% of them seen once, and the ten largest clones take roughly 3.3%. Germline V CDR1 and CDR2: MNHEY, SVGEGT. Trimming took off 8 bases at V and 3 bases at J, with 6 bases between the two ends. CDR3 length: 11 amino acids.

Sample: blood. This rearrangement joins TRBV6-2 or TRBV6-3 to TRBJ2-3; D gene unclear. The clonotype comes from a woman aged 55-69 years with Graves' ophthalmopathy. CDR3 amino acids: CASSKTDTQYF. CDR3 DNA: TGTGCCAGCTCGAAGACAGATACGCAGTATTTT.